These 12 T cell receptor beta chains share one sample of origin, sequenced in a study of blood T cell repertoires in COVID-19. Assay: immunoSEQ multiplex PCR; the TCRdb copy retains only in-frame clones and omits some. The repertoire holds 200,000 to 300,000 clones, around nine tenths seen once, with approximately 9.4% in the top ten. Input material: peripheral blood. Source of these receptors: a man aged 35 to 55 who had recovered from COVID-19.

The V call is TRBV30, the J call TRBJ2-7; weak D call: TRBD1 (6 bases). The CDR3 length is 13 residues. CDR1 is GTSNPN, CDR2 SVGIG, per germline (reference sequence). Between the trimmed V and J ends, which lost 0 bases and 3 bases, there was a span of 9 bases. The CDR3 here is CAWSVYRDYEQYF. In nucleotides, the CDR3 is TGTGCCTGGAGTGTATACAGGGACTACGAGCAGTACTTC.

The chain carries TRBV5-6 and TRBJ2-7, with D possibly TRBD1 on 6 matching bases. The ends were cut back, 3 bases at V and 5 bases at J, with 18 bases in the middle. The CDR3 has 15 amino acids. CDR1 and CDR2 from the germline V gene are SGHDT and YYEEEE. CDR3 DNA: TGTGCCAGCAGCTCTGTCAGGGGACCATTGCACGAGCAGTACTTC. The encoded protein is CASSSVRGPLHEQYF.

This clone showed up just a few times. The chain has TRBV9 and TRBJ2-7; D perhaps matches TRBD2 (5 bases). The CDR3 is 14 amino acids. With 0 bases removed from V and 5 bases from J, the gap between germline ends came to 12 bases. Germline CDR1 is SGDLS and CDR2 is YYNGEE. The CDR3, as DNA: TGTGCCAGCAGCGTAGACGGTAGCGAGAACGAGCAGTACTTC. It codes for CASSVDGSENEQYF.

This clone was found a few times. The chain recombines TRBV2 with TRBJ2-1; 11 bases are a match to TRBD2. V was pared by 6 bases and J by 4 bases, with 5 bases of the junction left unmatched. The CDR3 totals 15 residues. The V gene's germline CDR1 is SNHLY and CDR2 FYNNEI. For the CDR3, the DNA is TGTGCCAGCAGGGGTCGACTAGCGGGGTACAATGAGCAGTTCTTC. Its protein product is CASRGRLAGYNEQFF.

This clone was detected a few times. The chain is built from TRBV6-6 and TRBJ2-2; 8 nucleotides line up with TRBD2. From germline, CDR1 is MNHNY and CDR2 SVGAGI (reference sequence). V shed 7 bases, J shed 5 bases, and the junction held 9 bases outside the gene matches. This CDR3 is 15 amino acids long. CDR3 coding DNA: TGTGCCAGCACTGGAGCGGGAGTAAAAACCGGGGAGCTGTTTTTT. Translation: CASTGAGVKTGELFF.

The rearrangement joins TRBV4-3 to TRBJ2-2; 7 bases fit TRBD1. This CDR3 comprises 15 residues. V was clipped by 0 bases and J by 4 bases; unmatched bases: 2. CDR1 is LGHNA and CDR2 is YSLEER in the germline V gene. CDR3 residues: CASSQEGQITGELFF. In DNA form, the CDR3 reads TGCGCCAGCAGCCAAGAGGGACAGATCACCGGGGAGCTGTTTTTT.

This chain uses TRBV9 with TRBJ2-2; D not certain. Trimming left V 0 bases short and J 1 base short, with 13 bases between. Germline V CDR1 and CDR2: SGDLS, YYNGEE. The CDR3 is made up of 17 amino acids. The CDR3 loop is CASSVGSRGLNTGELFF. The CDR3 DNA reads TGTGCCAGCAGCGTAGGATCTCGAGGTCTGAACACCGGGGAGCTGTTTTTT.

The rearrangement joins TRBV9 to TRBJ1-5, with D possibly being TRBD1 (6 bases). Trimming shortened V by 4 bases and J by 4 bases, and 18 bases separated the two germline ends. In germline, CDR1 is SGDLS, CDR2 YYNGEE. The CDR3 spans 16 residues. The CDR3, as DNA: TGTGCCAGCAGCCCTGACGACAGGTGGAGGAATCAGCCCCAGCATTTT. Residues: CASSPDDRWRNQPQHF.

The CDR3: CASRRGGMNTEAFF. As DNA, the CDR3 is TGTGCCAGCAGGAGAGGGGGCATGAACACTGAAGCTTTCTTT. The chain recombines TRBV27 with TRBJ1-1; 7 bases line up with TRBD1. Per the germline V gene, CDR1 is MNHEY and CDR2 is SMNVEV (reference sequence). The trim removed 6 bases at V and 0 bases at J, leaving 4 bases unmatched. The CDR3 consists of 14 residues.

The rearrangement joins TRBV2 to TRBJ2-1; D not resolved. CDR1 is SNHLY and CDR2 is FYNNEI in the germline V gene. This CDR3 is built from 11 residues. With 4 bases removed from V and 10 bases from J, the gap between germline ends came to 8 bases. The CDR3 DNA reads TGTGCCAGCAGTGGAGATGAAGAGCAGTTCTTC. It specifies CASSGDEEQFF.

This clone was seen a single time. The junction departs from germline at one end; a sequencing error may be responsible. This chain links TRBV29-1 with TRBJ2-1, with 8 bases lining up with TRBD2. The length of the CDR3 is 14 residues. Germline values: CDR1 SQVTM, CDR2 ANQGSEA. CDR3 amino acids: CSVVERGSFNEQFF. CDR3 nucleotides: TGCAGCGTTGTTGAGCGGGGGTCCTTCAATGAGCAGTTCTTC.

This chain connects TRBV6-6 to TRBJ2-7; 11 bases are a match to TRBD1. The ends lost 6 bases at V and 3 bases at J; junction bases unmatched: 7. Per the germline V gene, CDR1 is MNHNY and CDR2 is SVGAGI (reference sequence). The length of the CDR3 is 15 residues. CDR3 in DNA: TGTGCCAGCAGCCTCTGGACAGGGGGCCACTACGAGCAGTACTTC. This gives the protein CASSLWTGGHYEQYF.